The 30 T cell receptor beta chains below all came from one sample that was sequenced in a study of T cells in Graves' hyperthyroidism and ophthalmopathy. RNA transcripts yielded amplified TCR beta CDR3 regions. Initially, a first-round RT-PCR of the TCR CDR3 employed the HTBI primer set. Each CDR3 protein gets one entry after TCRdb re-called the multiplex PCR reads with MiXCR. The table has roughly 380,000 distinct CDR3 sequences, about 19% seen once. The source material was blood. The receptors stem from a woman aged 18-35 years with Graves' hyperthyroidism.

This clonotype was counted ten times or more. The V and J genes are TRBV9 and TRBJ1-5; 7 bases agree with TRBD1. The CDR3 has 15 residues. The J segment lost 0 bases and the V segment lost 0 bases, leaving 0 bases of the junction unmatched. The germline V gene has CDR1 SGDLS and CDR2 YYNGEE. In DNA form, the CDR3 reads TGTGCCAGCAGCGTAGCAGGGGGTAGCAATCAGCCCCAGCATTTT. Translating gives CASSVAGGSNQPQHF.

This clonotype was detected many times. The chain is built from TRBV7-8 and TRBJ1-2; 10 nucleotides agree with TRBD1. CDR1 SGHVS and CDR2 FQNEAQ come from the germline V gene. The CDR3 is 14 residues long. With 5 bases clipped from V and 6 bases from J, the junction kept 6 bases outside the gene matches. The CDR3 DNA sequence: TGTGCCAGCAGCCCATGGGACAGGGGAGATGGCTACACCTTC. Encoded protein: CASSPWDRGDGYTF.

This clonotype was observed many times. A much larger clone differs from this one at a single base, so this may be a read error. The CDR3 DNA is TGTGTCAGCAGTTCGGGACAGAACACTGAAGCTTTCTTT. This codes for CVSSSGQNTEAFF. This rearrangement joins TRBV6-2 or TRBV6-3 to TRBJ1-1; weak D call: TRBD1 (6 bases). Germline loops: CDR1 MNHEY, CDR2 SVGEGT. The length of the CDR3 is 13 residues.

V usage is TRBV15 and J usage is TRBJ2-7, with D perhaps given as TRBD1 or TRBD2 (5 bases each). This CDR3 is 15 amino acids long. V was cut by 5 bases and J by 3 bases, with 17 bases left in between. Germline loops: CDR1 LNHNV, CDR2 YYDKDF (reference sequence). This CDR3 is CATSGPRTGLYEQYF. CDR3 in DNA: TGTGCCACCAGCGGCCCCCGGACGGGGCTCTACGAGCAGTACTTC. Supplemented by reference TRBV15 and TRBJ2-7, the full variable domain reads DAMVIQNPRYQVTQFGKPVTLSCSQTLNHNVMYWYQQKSSQAPKLLFHYYDKDFNNEADTPDNFQSRRPNTSFCFLDIRSPGLGDTAMYLCATSGPRTGLYEQYFGPGTRLTVT.

This clonotype has a count of ten or more. This CDR3 reads CSARGSATGEDYGYTF. The CDR3, as DNA: TGCAGTGCTAGAGGTTCGGCGACAGGAGAGGATTATGGCTACACCTTC. This chain connects TRBV20-1 to TRBJ1-2; possible D gene TRBD1, 6 bases. The CDR3 length is 16 residues. The germline V gene has CDR1 DFQATT and CDR2 SNEGSKA (reference sequence). The V gene lost 1 base and the J gene lost 5 bases, with 20 bases spanning the gap.

Ten or more counts support this clonotype. This chain uses TRBV18 with TRBJ1-1, with D unresolved. Germline-derived CDR1 and CDR2 are KGHSH and LQKENI. The CDR3 length is 14 residues. V dropped 5 bases and J dropped 1 base, with 11 bases sitting between them. The CDR3 loop is CASSSNSGNTEAFF. The DNA for the CDR3 is TGTGCCAGCTCATCTAACTCAGGGAACACTGAAGCTTTCTTT.

This clonotype has a count of ten or more. The chain has TRBV2 and TRBJ2-5; D gene uncertain. CDR1 and CDR2 from the germline V gene are SNHLY and FYNNEI. V was trimmed by 7 bases and J by 3 bases, leaving 6 bases between them. This CDR3 has 11 amino acids. The CDR3 is CASTPEETQYF. CDR3 coding DNA: TGTGCCAGCACGCCAGAAGAGACCCAGTACTTC.

A note on this clonotype: Germline is not matched at one junction end, which may reflect a read error. This chain uses TRBV5-1 with TRBJ1-2; the D gene is possibly TRBD1 (5 bases). CDR1 and CDR2 from the germline V gene are SGHRS and YFSETQ. The CDR3 length is 16 residues. CDR3 amino acids: CVSTQRGTRRSYGYTF. The DNA for the CDR3 is TGCGTCAGCACCCAGCGGGGGACGCGAAGAAGCTATGGCTACACCTTC.

This clonotype was counted many times. The J gene is TRBJ1-5, the V gene TRBV2; 9 bases map to TRBD1. V shed 4 bases and J 3 bases; nucleotides not matched to a gene: 1. The CDR3 extends over 14 amino acids. Germline V lookup: CDR1 SNHLY, CDR2 FYNNEI. This CDR3 reads CASSGDRVNQPQHF. CDR3 sequence (DNA): TGTGCCAGCAGTGGGGACAGGGTCAATCAGCCCCAGCATTTT.

This clonotype was counted ten times or more. The chain is built from TRBV6-5 and TRBJ1-1; maybe TRBD1 (6 bases). The CDR3 length is 15 residues. Germline V gene lookup returns CDR1 MNHEY and CDR2 SVGAGI. Trimming pared 5 bases from V and 3 bases from J, leaving 16 bases between. CDR3 nucleotide sequence: TGTGCCAGCAGTCACGGGGGGGCCCCGGACACTGAAGCTTTCTTT. Translated: CASSHGGAPDTEAFF.

Many counts were recorded for this clonotype. The chain joins TRBV20-1 to TRBJ2-2; D unclear. The CDR3 has 13 residues. V was pared by 1 base and J by 5 bases, with 8 bases between. Germline CDR1 is DFQATT and CDR2 is SNEGSKA (reference sequence). CDR3 in amino acids: CSARVPGTGELFF. Written as DNA, the CDR3 is TGCAGTGCTAGAGTACCAGGAACCGGGGAGCTGTTTTTT.

This clonotype was counted between two and nine times. This rearrangement joins TRBV5-1 to TRBJ2-5; D is perhaps TRBD2 (5 bases). The V gene's germline CDR1 is SGHRS and CDR2 YFSETQ. This CDR3 comprises 15 residues. V was shortened by 1 base and J by 1 base, with 11 bases between the two germline ends. CDR3 sequence reads: CASSLTRGLQETQYF. CDR3 bases: TGCGCCAGCAGCTTGACTCGCGGACTCCAAGAGACCCAGTACTTC.

At least ten counts were recorded for this clonotype. V gene TRBV2 combines with J gene TRBJ1-1; possibly TRBD1 for D (6 bases). V was trimmed by 6 bases and J by 3 bases, leaving 14 bases between them. The germline gives CDR1 SNHLY, CDR2 FYNNEI. The CDR3 is 14 residues long. CDR3 residues: CASSEQGADTEAFF. The DNA of the CDR3 is TGTGCCAGCAGCGAACAGGGCGCGGACACTGAAGCTTTCTTT. The full variable domain, in which reference TRBV2 and TRBJ1-1 provide the parts outside the CDR3, is EPEVTQTPSHQVTQMGQEVILRCVPISNHLYFYWYRQILGQKVEFLVSFYNNEISEKSEIFDDQFSVERPDGSNFTLKIRSTKLEDSAMYFCASSEQGADTEAFFGQGTRLTVV.

Only a few counts were recorded for this clonotype. The chain links TRBV28 to TRBJ2-5; perhaps TRBD2 as D (7 bases). Germline V gene data show CDR1 as MDHEN and CDR2 as SYDVKM. V lost 1 base to trimming and J lost 5 bases, with 17 bases between them. The CDR3 sequence is 16 residues long. CDR3 coding DNA: TGTGCCAGCAGTTTATCGACTGGGGGGGCGGGGGAGACCCAGTACTTC. As protein: CASSLSTGGAGETQYF.

The chain recombines TRBV6-1 with TRBJ2-7; 7 bases are a match to TRBD1. The germline gives CDR1 MNHNS, CDR2 SASEGT. V dropped 6 bases and J dropped 0; count of bases not matched to a gene: 5. The CDR3 has 14 amino acids. As DNA, the CDR3 is TGTGCCAGCAGAATGGACAGGAACTCCTACGAGCAGTACTTC. Its protein product is CASRMDRNSYEQYF.

This clonotype showed up many times. The chain employs TRBV27 and TRBJ1-5, with unresolved D. Germline V lookup: CDR1 MNHEY, CDR2 SMNVEV (reference sequence). Trimming shortened V by 0 bases and J by 10 bases, and 10 bases separated the two germline ends. The CDR3 runs to 13 residues. The CDR3: CASSLSSSEPQHF. Here the CDR3 DNA reads TGTGCCAGCAGTTTATCGTCGAGCGAACCCCAGCATTTT.

The sample holds many counts of this clonotype. The chain is built from TRBV2 and TRBJ1-3; D unclear. Germline V CDR1 and CDR2: SNHLY, FYNNEI. The CDR3 has 14 amino acids. Trimming shortened V by 4 bases and J by 0 bases, and 7 bases separated the two germline ends. CDR3 protein: CASSAASSGNTIYF. CDR3 nucleotide sequence: TGTGCCAGCAGTGCGGCAAGCTCTGGAAACACCATATATTTT.

This clonotype was counted at least ten times. The rearrangement joins TRBV7-3 to TRBJ2-5; 10 positions match TRBD2. Germline trimming cut 2 bases from V and 4 bases from J; bases unmatched to any gene: 10. This CDR3 spans 17 amino acids. The germline V gene encodes CDR1 SGHTA and CDR2 FQGTGA. The chain's CDR3 is CASSLAPAGGQGETQYF. In nucleotides, the CDR3 is TGTGCCAGCAGCTTAGCCCCAGCGGGGGGGCAGGGAGAGACCCAGTACTTC.

This clonotype was found many times. The chain's CDR3 is CASSQGRGDQETQYF. In DNA, the CDR3 is TGTGCCAGCAGCCAAGGGCGGGGGGACCAAGAGACCCAGTACTTC. The chain joins TRBV4-2 to TRBJ2-5; 8 bases line up with TRBD2. Per germline, CDR1 LGHNA and CDR2 YNFKEQ. This CDR3 contains 15 residues. The J segment lost 0 bases and the V segment lost 1 base, leaving 1 base of the junction unmatched.

The chain combines TRBV4-1 with TRBJ2-2, with D uncertain. CDR3 length equals 17 residues. The germline V gene encodes CDR1 MGHRA and CDR2 YSYEKL. The V and J ends lost 1 base and 1 base respectively, with 13 bases between them. The CDR3 reads CASSQAPAGRNTGELFF. CDR3 coding DNA: TGCGCCAGCAGCCAAGCCCCTGCCGGGCGGAACACCGGGGAGCTGTTTTTT.

This sequence joins TRBV2 and TRBJ2-2; perhaps TRBD2 as D (5 bases). Trimming took 6 bases from V and 4 from J, leaving 24 bases between them. The CDR3 length is 18 residues. Per the germline V gene, CDR1 is SNHLY and CDR2 is FYNNEI. CDR3 nucleotides: TGTGCCAGCAGCGTTTTCCGGAAAAACGTTCGGGGCACCGGGGAGCTGTTTTTT. Translation gives CASSVFRKNVRGTGELFF.

This clonotype was detected many times. The chain carries TRBV2 and TRBJ1-6; D unclear. This CDR3 is 16 amino acids long. V lost 0 bases to trimming and J lost 6 bases, with 12 bases between them. CDR1 is SNHLY and CDR2 is FYNNEI in the germline V gene. The CDR3 loop is CASSEALRRGNSPLHF. Written as DNA, the CDR3 is TGTGCCAGCAGTGAAGCTTTAAGACGCGGTAATTCACCCCTCCACTTT.

This clonotype was recorded at least ten times. V gene TRBV20-1 combines with J gene TRBJ2-7, with no clear D. Trimming took 2 bases from V and 7 from J, leaving 18 bases between them. The CDR3 spans 14 residues. Germline CDR1 reads DFQATT; CDR2 reads SNEGSKA (reference sequence). CDR3 in amino acids: CSARSDMVVGEQYF. CDR3 coding DNA: TGCAGTGCTAGATCGGATATGGTGGTGGGGGAGCAGTACTTC.

This clonotype turned up a few times. The junction differs from germline at one of its ends, possibly a read error. V and J are TRBV20-1 and TRBJ1-5; a weak D match, TRBD1 (5 bases). The CDR3 covers 14 residues. Per germline, CDR1 DFQATT and CDR2 SNEGSKA (reference sequence). The CDR3 DNA sequence: TGCAGTGCTCGAGATGGGGCCGGCAATCAGCCCCAGCATTTT. This sequence encodes CSARDGAGNQPQHF.

Many counts were recorded for this clonotype. This chain uses TRBV12-3 or TRBV12-4 with TRBJ2-2, with TRBD2 as a possible D gene (6 bases). With 5 bases removed from V and 1 base from J, the gap between germline ends came to 17 bases. The CDR3 loop spans 17 amino acids. CDR3 residues: CASSPFGGTRNTGELFF. The CDR3 coding sequence is TGTGCCAGCAGTCCTTTTGGCGGGACGAGGAACACCGGGGAGCTGTTTTTT.

The chain is built from TRBV11-2 and TRBJ2-3; 10 bases fit TRBD2. The CDR3 sequence is 16 residues long. With 2 bases clipped from V and 2 bases from J, the junction kept 4 bases outside the gene matches. Per the germline V gene, CDR1 is SGHAT and CDR2 is FQNNGV. CDR3 nucleotide sequence: TGTGCCAGCAGCTTAAATAGCGGGGGGCACACAGATACGCAGTATTTT. It codes for CASSLNSGGHTDTQYF.

This clonotype was seen at least ten times. The rearrangement links TRBV30 to TRBJ1-1; the D is unclear. CDR3 size: 14 residues. Germline CDR1 is GTSNPN and CDR2 is SVGIG (reference sequence). Trimming shortened V by 0 bases and J by 0 bases, and 8 bases separated the two germline ends. The CDR3 loop reads CAWSVSGLNTEAFF. CDR3 DNA sequence: TGTGCCTGGAGTGTATCCGGGTTGAACACTGAAGCTTTCTTT.

J is TRBJ1-6 and V is TRBV7-9; no firm D call. CDR3 length equals 16 residues. V was cut by 2 bases and J by 6 bases, with 14 bases left in between. Looked up from germline, CDR1 is SEHNR and CDR2 is FQNEAQ (reference sequence). In nucleotides, the CDR3 is TGTGCCAGCAGCTTAACGTACGGGGATGGTAATTCACCCCTCCACTTT. It yields the protein CASSLTYGDGNSPLHF.

The table lists this clonotype with many counts. The CDR3 region is CASTREVRGEAFF. Here the CDR3 DNA reads TGTGCCAGCACCAGGGAAGTTCGAGGGGAAGCTTTCTTT. The chain links TRBV6-5 to TRBJ1-1; D might be TRBD1 (5 bases). Germline CDR1 reads MNHEY; CDR2 reads SVGAGI. This CDR3 has 13 amino acids. The V end lost 7 bases, the J end lost 8 bases, and 17 bases lay between the germline ends.

This clonotype has a count of ten or more. This sequence joins TRBV30 and TRBJ1-1, with D perhaps matching TRBD1 (5 bases). The V and J ends lost 4 bases and 5 bases respectively, with 14 bases between them. The V gene's germline CDR1 is GTSNPN and CDR2 SVGIG (reference sequence). The CDR3 runs 13 residues. CDR3 nucleotide sequence: TGTGCCTGGAAGGGGCGGGCGGGTACTGAAGCTTTCTTT. It translates to CAWKGRAGTEAFF.